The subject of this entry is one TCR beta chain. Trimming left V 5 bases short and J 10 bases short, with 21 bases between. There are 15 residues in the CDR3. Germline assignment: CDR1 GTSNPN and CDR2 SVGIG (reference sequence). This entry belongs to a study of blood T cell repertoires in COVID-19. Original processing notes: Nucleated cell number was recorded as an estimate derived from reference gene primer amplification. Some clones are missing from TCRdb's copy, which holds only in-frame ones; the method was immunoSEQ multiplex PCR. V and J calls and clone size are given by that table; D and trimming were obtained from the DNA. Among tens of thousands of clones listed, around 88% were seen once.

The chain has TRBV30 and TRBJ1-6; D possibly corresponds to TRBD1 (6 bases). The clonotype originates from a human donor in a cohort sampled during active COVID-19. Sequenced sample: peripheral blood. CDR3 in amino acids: CAWRPDPTGRSPLHF. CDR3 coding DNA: TGTGCCTGGCGCCCCGACCCCACAGGGCGATCACCCCTCCACTTT. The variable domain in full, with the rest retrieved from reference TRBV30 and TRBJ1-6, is SQTIHQWPATLVQPVGSPLSLECTVEGTSNPNLYWYRQAAGRGLQLLFYSVGIGQISSEVPQNLSASRPQDRQFILSSKKLLLSDSGFYLCAWRPDPTGRSPLHFGNGTRLTVT.